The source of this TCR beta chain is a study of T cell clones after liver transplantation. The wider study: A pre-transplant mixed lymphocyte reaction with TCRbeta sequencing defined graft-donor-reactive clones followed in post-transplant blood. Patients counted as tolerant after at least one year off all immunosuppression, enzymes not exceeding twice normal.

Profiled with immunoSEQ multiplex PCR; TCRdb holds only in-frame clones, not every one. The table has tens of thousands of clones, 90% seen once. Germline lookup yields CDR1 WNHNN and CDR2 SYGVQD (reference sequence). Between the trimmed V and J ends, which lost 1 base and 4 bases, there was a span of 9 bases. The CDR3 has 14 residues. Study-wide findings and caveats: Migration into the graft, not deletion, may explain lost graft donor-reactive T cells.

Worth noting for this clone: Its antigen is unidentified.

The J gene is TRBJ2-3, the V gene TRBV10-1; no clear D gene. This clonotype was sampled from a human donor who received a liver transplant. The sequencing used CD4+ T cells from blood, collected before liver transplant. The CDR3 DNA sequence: TGCGCCAGCAGTGAGTTTTGGTCTTCAGATACGCAGTATTTT. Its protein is CASSEFWSSDTQYF.